The source of this T cell receptor beta chain is a study of blood T cell repertoires in COVID-19. Study background: Sites across the United States, Italy and Spain contributed samples from acute and convalescent COVID-19. Sources were T cells, B-cell-depleted T cells, or PBMCs; the material itself was cDNA or gDNA.

CDR3 length: 15 amino acids. The germline gives CDR1 WSHSY, CDR2 SAAADI. V lost 4 bases and J lost 4; bases outside the gene matches: 9. Study processing details: Amplified reference gene primers provided the basis for estimating nucleated cell counts. TCRdb keeps only in-frame clones here, not all; method: immunoSEQ multiplex PCR. The DNA was the basis for D and trimming; V, J and clone size are from that table. This sample has approximately 89,000 clones, with about 80% found just once. The TCR sequence derives from a human donor in a cohort sampled during active COVID-19. V is TRBV10-2 and J is TRBJ1-2, with 7 nucleotides matching TRBD1. Material for sequencing was peripheral blood. CDR3 residues: CASSGTGGGPYGYTF. CDR3 in DNA: TGCGCCAGCAGTGGGACAGGTGGCGGGCCCTATGGCTACACCTTC.